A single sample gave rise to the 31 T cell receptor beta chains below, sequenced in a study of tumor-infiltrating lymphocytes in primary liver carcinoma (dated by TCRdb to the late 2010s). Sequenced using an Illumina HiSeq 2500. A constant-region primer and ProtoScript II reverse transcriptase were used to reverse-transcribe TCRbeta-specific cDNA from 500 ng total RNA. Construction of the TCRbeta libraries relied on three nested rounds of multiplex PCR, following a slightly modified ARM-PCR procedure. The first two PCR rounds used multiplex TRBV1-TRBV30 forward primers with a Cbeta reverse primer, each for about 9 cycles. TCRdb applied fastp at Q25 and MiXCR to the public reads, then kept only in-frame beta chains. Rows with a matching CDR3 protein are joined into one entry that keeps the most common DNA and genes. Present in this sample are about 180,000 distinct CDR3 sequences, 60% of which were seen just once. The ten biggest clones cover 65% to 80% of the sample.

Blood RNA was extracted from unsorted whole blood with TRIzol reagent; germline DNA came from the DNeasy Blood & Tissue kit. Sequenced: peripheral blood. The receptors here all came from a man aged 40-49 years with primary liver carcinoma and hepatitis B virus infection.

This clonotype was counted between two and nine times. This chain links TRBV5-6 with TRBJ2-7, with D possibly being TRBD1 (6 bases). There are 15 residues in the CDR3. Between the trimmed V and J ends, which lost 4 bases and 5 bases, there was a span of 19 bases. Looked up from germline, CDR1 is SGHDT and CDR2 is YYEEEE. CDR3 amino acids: CASSLTQGSIHEQYF. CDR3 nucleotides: TGTGCCAGCAGCCTTACTCAGGGGAGTATCCACGAGCAGTACTTC.

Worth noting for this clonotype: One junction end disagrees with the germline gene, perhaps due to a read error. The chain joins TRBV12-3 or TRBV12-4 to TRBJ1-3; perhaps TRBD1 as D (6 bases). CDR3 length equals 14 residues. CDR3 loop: CASSLQGAGSTTYF. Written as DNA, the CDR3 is TGTGCCAGCAGCCTACAGGGAGCCGGAAGCACCACATATTTT.

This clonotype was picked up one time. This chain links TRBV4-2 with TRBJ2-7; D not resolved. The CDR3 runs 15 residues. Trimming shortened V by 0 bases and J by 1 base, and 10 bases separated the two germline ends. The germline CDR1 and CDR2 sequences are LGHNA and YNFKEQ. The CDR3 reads CASSQDPVFSYEQYF. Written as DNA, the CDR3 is TGTGCCAGCAGCCAAGATCCGGTCTTTTCCTACGAGCAGTACTTC.

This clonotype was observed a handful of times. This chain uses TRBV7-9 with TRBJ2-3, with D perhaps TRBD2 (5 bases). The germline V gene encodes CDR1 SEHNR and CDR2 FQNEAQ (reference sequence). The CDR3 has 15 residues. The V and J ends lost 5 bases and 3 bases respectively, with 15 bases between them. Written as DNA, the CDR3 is TGTGCCAGCAGCCTAGTCGGTGGGGAGACAGATACGCAGTATTTT. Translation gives CASSLVGGETDTQYF.

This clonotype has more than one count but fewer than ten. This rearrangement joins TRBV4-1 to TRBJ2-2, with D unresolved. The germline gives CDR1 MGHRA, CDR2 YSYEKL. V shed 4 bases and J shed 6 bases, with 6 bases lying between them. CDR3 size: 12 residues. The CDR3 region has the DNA TGCGCCAGCAGCCGGAGATCCGGGGAGCTGTTTTTT. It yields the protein CASSRRSGELFF.

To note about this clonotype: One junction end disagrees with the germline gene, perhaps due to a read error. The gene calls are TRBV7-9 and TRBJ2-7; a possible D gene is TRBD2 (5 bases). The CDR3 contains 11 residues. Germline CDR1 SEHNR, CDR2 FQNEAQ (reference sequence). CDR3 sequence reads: CASSLVGIYDF. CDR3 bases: TGTGCCAGCAGCTTAGTCGGGATTTATGACTTC.

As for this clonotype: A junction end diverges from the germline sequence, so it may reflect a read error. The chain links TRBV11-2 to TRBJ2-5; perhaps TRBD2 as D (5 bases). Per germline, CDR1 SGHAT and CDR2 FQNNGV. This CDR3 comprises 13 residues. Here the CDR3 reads CAGSRSGTETQYF. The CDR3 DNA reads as TGTGCCGGCAGCCGCAGCGGTACGGAGACCCAGTACTTC.

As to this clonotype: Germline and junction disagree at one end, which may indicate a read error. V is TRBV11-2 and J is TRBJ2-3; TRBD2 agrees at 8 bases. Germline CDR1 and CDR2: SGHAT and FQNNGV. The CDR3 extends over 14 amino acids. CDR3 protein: CASSLSGGLDTQYF. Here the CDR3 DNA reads TGTGCAAGCAGCTTATCGGGAGGGCTGGATACGCAGTATTTT.

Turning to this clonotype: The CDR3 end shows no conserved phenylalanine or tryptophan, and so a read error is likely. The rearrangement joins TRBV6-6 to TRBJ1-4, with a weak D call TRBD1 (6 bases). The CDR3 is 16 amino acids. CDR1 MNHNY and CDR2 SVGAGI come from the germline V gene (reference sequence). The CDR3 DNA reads TGTCCCAGCAGTACCTGGGGACACCGGGGAGAAGAAAAACTGTTTTTG. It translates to CPSSTWGHRGEEKLFL.

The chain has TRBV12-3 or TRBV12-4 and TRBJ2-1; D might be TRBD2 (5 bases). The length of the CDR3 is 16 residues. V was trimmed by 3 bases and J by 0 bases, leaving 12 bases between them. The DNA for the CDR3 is TGTGCCAGCAGTTTCGGGATACCGAGCTCCTACAATGAGCAGTTCTTC. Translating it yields CASSFGIPSSYNEQFF.

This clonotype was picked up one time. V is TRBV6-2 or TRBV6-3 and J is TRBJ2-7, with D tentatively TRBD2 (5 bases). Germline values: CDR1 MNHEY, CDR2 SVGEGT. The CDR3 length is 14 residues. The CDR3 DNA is TGTATCAGCGGCAGTTGGCAGTCCCCCTACGAGCAGTACTTC. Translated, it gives CISGSWQSPYEQYF.

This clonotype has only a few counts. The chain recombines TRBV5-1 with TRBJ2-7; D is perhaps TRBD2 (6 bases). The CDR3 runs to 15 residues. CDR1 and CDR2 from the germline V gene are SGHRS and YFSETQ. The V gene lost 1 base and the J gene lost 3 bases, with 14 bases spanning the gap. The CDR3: CASSLRGGVNYEQYF. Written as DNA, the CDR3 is TGCGCCAGCAGCTTGAGGGGCGGGGTAAACTACGAGCAGTACTTC.

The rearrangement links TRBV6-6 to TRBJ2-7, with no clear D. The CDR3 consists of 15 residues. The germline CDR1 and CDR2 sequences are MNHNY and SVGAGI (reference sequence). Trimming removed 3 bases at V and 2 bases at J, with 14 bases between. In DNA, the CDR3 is TGTGCCAGCAGTTATGACTTGACCTTTACCTACGAGCAGTACTTC. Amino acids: CASSYDLTFTYEQYF.

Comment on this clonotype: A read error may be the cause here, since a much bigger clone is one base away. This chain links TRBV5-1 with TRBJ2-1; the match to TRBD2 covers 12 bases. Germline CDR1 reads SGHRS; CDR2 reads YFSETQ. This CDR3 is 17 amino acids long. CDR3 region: CASSLVGLAGSGGEQLF. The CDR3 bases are TGCGCCAGCAGCTTGGTAGGACTAGCGGGATCCGGGGGTGAGCAGTTGTTC.

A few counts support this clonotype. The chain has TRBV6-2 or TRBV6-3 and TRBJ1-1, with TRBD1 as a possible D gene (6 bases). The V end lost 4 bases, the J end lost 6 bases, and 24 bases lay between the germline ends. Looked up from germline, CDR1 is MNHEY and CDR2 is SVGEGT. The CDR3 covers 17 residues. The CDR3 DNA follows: TGTGCCAGCAGTTCTCCGCCCTTACAGGGAGATAACGCTGAAGCTTTCTTT. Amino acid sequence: CASSSPPLQGDNAEAFF.

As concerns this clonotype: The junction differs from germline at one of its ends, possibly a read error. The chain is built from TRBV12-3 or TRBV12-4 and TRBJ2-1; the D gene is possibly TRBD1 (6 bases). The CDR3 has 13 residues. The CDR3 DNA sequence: TGTACCAGAGGACAACAGGGCCCCGATGAGCAGTTCTTC. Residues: CTRGQQGPDEQFF.

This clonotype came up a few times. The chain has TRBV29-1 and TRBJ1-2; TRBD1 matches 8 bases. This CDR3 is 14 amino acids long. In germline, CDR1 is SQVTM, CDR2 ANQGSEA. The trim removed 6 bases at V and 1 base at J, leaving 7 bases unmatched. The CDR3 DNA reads TGCAGCGTCGGACAGGGACTAAGTAACTATGGCTACACCTTC. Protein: CSVGQGLSNYGYTF. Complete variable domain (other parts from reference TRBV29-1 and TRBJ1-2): SAVISQKPSRDICQRGTSLTIQCQVDSQVTMMFWYRQQPGQSLTLIATANQGSEATYESGFVIDKFPISRPNLTFSTLTVSNMSPEDSSIYLCSVGQGLSNYGYTFGSGTRLTVV.

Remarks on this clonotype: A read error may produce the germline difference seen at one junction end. The CDR3 DNA reads TGTGCCAGCAGCTTAGTGAAAGGCGGACAGCTCCACGGGACCAAGTACTTC. This translates into CASSLVKGGQLHGTKYF. The rearrangement joins TRBV11-1 to TRBJ2-5; D perhaps matches TRBD1 (6 bases). CDR1 SGHAT and CDR2 FQDESV come from the germline V gene (reference sequence). The CDR3 is 17 residues long.

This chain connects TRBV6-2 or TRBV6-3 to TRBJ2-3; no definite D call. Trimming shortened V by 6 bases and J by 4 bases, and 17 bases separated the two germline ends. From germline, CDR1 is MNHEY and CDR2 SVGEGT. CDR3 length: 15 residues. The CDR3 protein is CASRPPSGGPDTQYF. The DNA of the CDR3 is TGTGCCAGCAGGCCTCCATCAGGCGGCCCAGATACGCAGTATTTT.

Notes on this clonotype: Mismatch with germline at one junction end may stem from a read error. The CDR3 DNA follows: TGTGCCAGCACTTACTCCTGGAGGGCCGGTATGAATGAGCAGTTCTTC. Residues: CASTYSWRAGMNEQFF. The V and J genes are TRBV6-2 or TRBV6-3 and TRBJ2-1; D is possibly TRBD2 (6 bases). Germline CDR1 MNHEY, CDR2 SVGEGT. This CDR3 contains 16 residues.

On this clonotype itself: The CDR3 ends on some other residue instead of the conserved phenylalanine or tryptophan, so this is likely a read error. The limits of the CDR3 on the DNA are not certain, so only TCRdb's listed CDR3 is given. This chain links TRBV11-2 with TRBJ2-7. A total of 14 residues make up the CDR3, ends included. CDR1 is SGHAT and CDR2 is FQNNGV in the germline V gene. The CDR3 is CASSLQLTSYEQYI.

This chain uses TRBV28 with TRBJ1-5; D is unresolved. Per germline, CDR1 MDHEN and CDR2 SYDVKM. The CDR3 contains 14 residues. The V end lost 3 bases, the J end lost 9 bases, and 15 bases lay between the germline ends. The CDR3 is CASSLGRSIRPQHF. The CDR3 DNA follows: TGTGCCAGCAGTTTGGGCAGGAGCATTCGGCCCCAGCATTTT. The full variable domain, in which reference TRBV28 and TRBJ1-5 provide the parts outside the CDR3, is DVKVTQSSRYLVKRTGEKVFLECVQDMDHENMFWYRQDPGLGLRLIYFSYDVKMKEKGDIPEGYSVSREKKERFSLILESASTNQTSMYLCASSLGRSIRPQHFGDGTRLSIL.

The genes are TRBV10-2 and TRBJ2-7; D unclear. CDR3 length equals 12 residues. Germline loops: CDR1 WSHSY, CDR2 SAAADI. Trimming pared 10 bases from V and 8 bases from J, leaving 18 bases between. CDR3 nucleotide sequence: TGCGCCATGTTACGGATAGGGCGCCAGCAGTACTTC. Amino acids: CAMLRIGRQQYF.

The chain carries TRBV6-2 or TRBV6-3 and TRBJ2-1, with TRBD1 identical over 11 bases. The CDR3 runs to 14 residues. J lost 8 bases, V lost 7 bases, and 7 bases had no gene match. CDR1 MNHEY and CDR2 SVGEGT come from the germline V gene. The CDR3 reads CASIKRTGGYEQFF. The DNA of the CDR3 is TGTGCCAGCATCAAGAGGACAGGGGGCTATGAGCAGTTCTTC.

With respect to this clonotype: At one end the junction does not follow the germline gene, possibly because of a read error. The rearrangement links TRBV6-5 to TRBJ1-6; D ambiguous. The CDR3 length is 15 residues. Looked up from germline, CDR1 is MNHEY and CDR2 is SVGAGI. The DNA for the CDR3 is TGTGCCAGCCAGCGTGGGGTAATAGATAATTCACACCTCCACTTT. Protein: CASQRGVIDNSHLHF.

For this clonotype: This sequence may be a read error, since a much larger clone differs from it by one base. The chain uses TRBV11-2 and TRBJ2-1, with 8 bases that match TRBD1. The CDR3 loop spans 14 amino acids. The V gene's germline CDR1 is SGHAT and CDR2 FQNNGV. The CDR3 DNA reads TGTGCCAGCAGCCCGACAGGGGCTCTCAATGAGCGGTTCTTC. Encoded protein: CASSPTGALNERFF.

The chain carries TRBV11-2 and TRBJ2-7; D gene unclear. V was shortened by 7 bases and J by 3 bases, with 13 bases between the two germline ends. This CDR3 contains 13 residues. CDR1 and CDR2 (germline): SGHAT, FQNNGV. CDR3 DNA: TGTGCCAGCACCAAAACCTGGCACTACGAGCAGTACTTC. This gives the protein CASTKTWHYEQYF.

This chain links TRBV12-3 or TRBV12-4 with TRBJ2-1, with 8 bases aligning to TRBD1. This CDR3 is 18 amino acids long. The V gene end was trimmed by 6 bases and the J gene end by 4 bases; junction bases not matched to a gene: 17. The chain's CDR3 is CASRGDRLTSGRYNEQFF. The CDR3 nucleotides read TGTGCCAGCAGAGGGGACAGGCTAACATCAGGGCGTTACAATGAGCAGTTCTTC.

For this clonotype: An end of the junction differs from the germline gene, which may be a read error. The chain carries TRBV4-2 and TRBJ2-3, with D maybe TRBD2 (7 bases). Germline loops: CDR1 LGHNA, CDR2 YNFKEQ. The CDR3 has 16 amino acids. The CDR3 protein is CASSQAGGGSTDTQYF. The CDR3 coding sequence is TGTGCCAGCAGCCAAGCCGGGGGCGGGAGCACAGATACGCAGTACTTT.

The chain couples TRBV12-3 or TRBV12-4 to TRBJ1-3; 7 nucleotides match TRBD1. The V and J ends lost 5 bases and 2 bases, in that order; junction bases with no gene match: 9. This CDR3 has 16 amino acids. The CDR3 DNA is TGTGCCAGCAGTCCACCACAGGGGCAGGCTGGAAACACCATATATTTT. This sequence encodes CASSPPQGQAGNTIYF.

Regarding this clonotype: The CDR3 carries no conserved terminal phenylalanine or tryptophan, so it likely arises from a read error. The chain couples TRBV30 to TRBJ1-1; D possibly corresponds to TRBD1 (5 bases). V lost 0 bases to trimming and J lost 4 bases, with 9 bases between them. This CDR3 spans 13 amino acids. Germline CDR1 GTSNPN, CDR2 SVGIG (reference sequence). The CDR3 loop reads CAWSVMGGTEAFL. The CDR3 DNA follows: TGTGCCTGGAGTGTAATGGGGGGCACTGAAGCTTTCCTT.